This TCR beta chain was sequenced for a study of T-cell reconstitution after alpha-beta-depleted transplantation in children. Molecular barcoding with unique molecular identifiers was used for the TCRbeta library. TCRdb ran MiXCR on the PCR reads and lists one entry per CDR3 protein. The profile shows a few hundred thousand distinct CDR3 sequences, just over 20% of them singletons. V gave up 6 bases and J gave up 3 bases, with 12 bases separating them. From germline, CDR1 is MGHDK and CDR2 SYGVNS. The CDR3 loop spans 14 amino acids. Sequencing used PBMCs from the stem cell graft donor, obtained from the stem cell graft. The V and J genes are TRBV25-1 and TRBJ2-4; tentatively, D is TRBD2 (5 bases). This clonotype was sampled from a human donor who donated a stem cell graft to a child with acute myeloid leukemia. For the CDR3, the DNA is TGTGCCAGCAGACGGGCAGGAGGCAAAAACATTCAGTACTTC. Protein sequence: CASRRAGGKNIQYF.